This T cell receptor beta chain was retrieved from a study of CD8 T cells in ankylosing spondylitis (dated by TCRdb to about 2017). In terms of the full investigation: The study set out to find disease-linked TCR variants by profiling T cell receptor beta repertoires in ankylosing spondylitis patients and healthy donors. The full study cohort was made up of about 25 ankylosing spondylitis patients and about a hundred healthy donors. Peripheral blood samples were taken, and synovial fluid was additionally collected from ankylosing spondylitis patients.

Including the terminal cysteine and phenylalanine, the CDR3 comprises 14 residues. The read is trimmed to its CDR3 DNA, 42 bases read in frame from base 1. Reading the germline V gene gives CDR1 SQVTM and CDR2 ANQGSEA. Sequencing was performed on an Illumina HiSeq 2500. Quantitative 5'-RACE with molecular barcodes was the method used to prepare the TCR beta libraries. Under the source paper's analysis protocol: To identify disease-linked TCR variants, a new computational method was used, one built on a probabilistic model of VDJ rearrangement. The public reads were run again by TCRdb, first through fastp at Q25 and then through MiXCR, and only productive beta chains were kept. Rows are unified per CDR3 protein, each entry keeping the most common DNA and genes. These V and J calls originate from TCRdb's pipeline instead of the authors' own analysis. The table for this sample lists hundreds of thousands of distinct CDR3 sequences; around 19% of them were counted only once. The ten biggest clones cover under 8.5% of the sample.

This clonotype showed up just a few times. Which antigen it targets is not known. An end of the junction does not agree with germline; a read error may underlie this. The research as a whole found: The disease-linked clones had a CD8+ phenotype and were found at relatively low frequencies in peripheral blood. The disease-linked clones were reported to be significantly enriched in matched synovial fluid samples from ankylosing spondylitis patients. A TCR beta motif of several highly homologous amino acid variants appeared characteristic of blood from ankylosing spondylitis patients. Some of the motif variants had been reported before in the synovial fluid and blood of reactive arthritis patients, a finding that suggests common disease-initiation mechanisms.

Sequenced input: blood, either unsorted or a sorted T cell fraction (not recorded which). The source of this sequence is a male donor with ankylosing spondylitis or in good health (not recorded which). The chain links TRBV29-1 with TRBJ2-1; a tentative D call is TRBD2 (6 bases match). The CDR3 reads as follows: CSLDGGSSYNEQFF. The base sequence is TGCAGCCTTGATGGGGGGAGCTCCTACAATGAGCAGTTCTTC.